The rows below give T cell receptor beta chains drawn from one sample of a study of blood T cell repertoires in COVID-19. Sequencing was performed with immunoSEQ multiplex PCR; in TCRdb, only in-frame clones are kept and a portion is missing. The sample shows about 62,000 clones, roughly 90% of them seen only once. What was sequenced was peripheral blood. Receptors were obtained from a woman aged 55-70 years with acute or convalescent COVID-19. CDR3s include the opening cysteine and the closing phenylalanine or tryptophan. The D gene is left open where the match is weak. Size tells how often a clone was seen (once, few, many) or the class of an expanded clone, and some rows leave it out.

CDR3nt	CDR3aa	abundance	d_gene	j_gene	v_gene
TGTGCCAGTAGTGAGTTGAGCACTGAAGCTTTCTTT	CASSELSTEAFF	few	.	TRBJ1-1	TRBV19
TGCAGCGTTGTCGCCCCCCTGAGCGGGGACATTCAGTACTTC	CSVVAPLSGDIQYF	.	TRBD2	TRBJ2-4	TRBV29-1
TGCGCCAGCAGACTAGCCCCCTACAATGAGCAGTTCTTC	CASRLAPYNEQFF	.	.	TRBJ2-1	TRBV5-1
TGTGCCAGCAGTCTCCCGCGGGACAGGTATATTGGCTACACCTTC	CASSLPRDRYIGYTF	.	TRBD1	TRBJ1-2	TRBV28
TGTGCCAGTAGTCCCCGGACAGGGACGGGCACTGAAGCTTTCTTT	CASSPRTGTGTEAFF	.	TRBD1	TRBJ1-1	TRBV19
TGTGCCAGCAGCTTAGGGGCAGGGGGCAACAATGAGCAGTTCTTC	CASSLGAGGNNEQFF	once	TRBD1	TRBJ2-1	TRBV7-3
TGTGCCAGCAGCGAGGAAGGGACAGGGAACACTGAAGCTTTCTTT	CASSEEGTGNTEAFF	.	TRBD1	TRBJ1-1	TRBV3-1/TRBV3-2
TGTGCCAGCTCACCACCGGGACACCTCACTGAAGCTTTCTTT	CASSPPGHLTEAFF	.	.	TRBJ1-1	TRBV18
TGTGCCAGCAGCCAAGATCGGGTGCCGGCAGAGACCCAGTACTTC	CASSQDRVPAETQYF	.	.	TRBJ2-5	TRBV3-1/TRBV3-2
TGTGCCAGCAGCTTGGGCGGATTCAACAATGAGCAGTTCTTC	CASSLGGFNNEQFF	.	.	TRBJ2-1	TRBV5-4
TGTGCCAGCAGCTTAAGAGCCGGGGGGGAGCAGTTCTTC	CASSLRAGGEQFF	.	TRBD2	TRBJ2-1	TRBV7-9
TGTGCCAGCAGGCAGGGGAGAGGCTATGGCTACACCTTC	CASRQGRGYGYTF	once	.	TRBJ1-2	TRBV28